The 9 T cell receptor beta chains below were found in one sample sequenced in a study of CD8 T cells in ankylosing spondylitis. TCRdb reprocessed the 5' RACE reads via MiXCR and lists one record per CDR3 protein. Found here are about 130,000 distinct CDR3 sequences, about a tenth of them singletons; the top ten hold more than 3%. The sequencing sample was made of blood, either unsorted or a sorted T cell fraction (not recorded which). The receptors originated from a male donor with ankylosing spondylitis or in good health (not recorded which).

The chain links TRBV7-9 to TRBJ2-7, with a tentative D call TRBD2 (5 bases). This CDR3 is 14 amino acids long. With 3 bases removed from V and 3 bases from J, the gap between germline ends came to 12 bases. Germline V gene lookup returns CDR1 SEHNR and CDR2 FQNEAQ (reference sequence). The DNA for the CDR3 is TGTGCCAGCAGCTTTGCGGGTGGTTACTACGAGCAGTACTTC. It yields the protein CASSFAGGYYEQYF.

Ten or more counts support this clonotype. V gene TRBV15 combines with J gene TRBJ2-5; D not certain. Germline V gene lookup returns CDR1 LNHNV and CDR2 YYDKDF (reference sequence). With 0 bases removed from V and 5 bases from J, the gap between germline ends came to 10 bases. CDR3 length: 14 amino acids. The CDR3 sequence is CATSRDGRQETQYF. The CDR3 nucleotides are TGTGCCACCAGCAGAGATGGTCGCCAGGAGACCCAGTACTTC.

V is TRBV20-1 and J is TRBJ2-7, with D possibly matching TRBD2 (5 bases). V lost 0 bases and J lost 6, with 12 bases in between. Germline V lookup: CDR1 DFQATT, CDR2 SNEGSKA (reference sequence). CDR3 length equals 13 residues. The CDR3 DNA reads TGCAGTGCTAGAGAACTAGGGCTTCGCGAGCAGTACTTC. Protein product: CSARELGLREQYF.

This clonotype was found many times. J is TRBJ2-1 and V is TRBV29-1; D gene uncertain. Trimming removed 4 bases at V and 4 bases at J, with 11 bases between. The V gene's germline CDR1 is SQVTM and CDR2 ANQGSEA. The CDR3 is 13 amino acids. The CDR3 spells CSVAFLAYNEQFF. The CDR3 bases are TGCAGCGTTGCGTTCCTGGCGTACAATGAGCAGTTCTTC.

The chain links TRBV7-9 to TRBJ2-3; 7 bases match TRBD1. CDR1 and CDR2 (germline): SEHNR, FQNEAQ (reference sequence). This CDR3 is 17 amino acids long. Germline trimming cut 2 bases from V and 3 bases from J; bases unmatched to any gene: 11. CDR3 loop: CASSLRTGASDTDTQYF. The DNA for the CDR3 is TGTGCCAGCAGCTTAAGAACAGGGGCGAGTGATACAGATACGCAGTATTTT. Supplemented by reference TRBV7-9 and TRBJ2-3, the full variable domain reads DTGVSQNPRHKITKRGQNVTFRCDPISEHNRLYWYRQTLGQGPEFLTYFQNEAQLEKSRLLSDRFSAERPKGSFSTLEIQRTEQGDSAMYLCASSLRTGASDTDTQYFGPGTRLTVL.

Comments on this clonotype: With a much larger clone just one base away, this may be a read error. The V and J genes are TRBV7-2 and TRBJ2-6; D possibly matches TRBD1 or TRBD2 (6 bases each). The CDR3 has 14 amino acids. Germline V gene sequence: CDR1 SGHTA, CDR2 FQGNSA. CDR3: CASSTGTGANGLTF. In nucleotides, the CDR3 is TGTGCCAGCAGCACAGGGACTGGGGCCAACGGCCTGACTTTC.

Concerning this clonotype itself: Its ends do not fully match the called genes, so a read error is possible. The J gene is TRBJ2-1, the V gene TRBV7-2; D might be TRBD2 (6 bases). Per germline, CDR1 SGHTA and CDR2 FQGNSA. The CDR3 totals 15 residues. CDR3 nucleotide sequence: TGTGCCAGCAGCCCCGGACGGGACTCCAACAATGAGCAGTTCTTC. It specifies CASSPGRDSNNEQFF.

At least ten counts were recorded for this clonotype. J is TRBJ2-1 and V is TRBV9, with D maybe TRBD2 (6 bases). The CDR3 runs 15 residues. V lost 7 bases and J lost 7, with 21 bases in between. Germline V gene data show CDR1 as SGDLS and CDR2 as YYNGEE. CDR3 amino acids: CASRRGRRVWNEQFF. The DNA for the CDR3 is TGTGCCAGCCGGCGAGGAAGGAGGGTGTGGAATGAGCAGTTCTTC.

The chain combines TRBV7-2 with TRBJ2-7, with TRBD2 identical over 7 bases. Germline V lookup: CDR1 SGHTA, CDR2 FQGNSA. The CDR3 loop spans 10 amino acids. For the CDR3, the DNA is TGTGCCAGCAAGCTTTGCCCGGGGGGAGTC. Its translation: CASKLCPGGV.